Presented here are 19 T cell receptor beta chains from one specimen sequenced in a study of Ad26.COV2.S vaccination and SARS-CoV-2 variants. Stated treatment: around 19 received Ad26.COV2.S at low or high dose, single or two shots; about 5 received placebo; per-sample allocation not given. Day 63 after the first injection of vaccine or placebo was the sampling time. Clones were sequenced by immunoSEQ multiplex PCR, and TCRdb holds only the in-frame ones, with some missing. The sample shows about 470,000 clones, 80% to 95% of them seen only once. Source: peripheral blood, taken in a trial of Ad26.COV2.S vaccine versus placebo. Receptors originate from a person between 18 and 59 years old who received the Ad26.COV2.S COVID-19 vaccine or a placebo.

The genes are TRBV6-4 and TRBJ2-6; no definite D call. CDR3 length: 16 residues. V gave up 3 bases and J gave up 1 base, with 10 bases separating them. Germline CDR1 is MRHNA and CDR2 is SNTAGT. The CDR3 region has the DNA TGTGCCAGCAGTGAACTCCCGATTTCTGGGGCCAACGTCCTGACTTTC. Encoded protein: CASSELPISGANVLTF.

This CDR3 is CASSRGGYNEQFF. The CDR3, as DNA: TGTGCCAGCAGTCGAGGGGGGTACAATGAGCAGTTCTTC. The chain recombines TRBV28 with TRBJ2-1, with D perhaps given as TRBD1 or TRBD2 (6 bases each). This CDR3 is built from 13 residues. The germline V gene encodes CDR1 MDHEN and CDR2 SYDVKM. V shed 5 bases and J shed 4 bases, with 9 bases lying between them.

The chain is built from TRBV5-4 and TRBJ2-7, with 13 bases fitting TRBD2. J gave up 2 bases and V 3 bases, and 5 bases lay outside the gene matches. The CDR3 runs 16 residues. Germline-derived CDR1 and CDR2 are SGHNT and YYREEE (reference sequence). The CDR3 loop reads CASSSGTSGTPYEQYF. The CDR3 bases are TGTGCCAGCAGCTCAGGGACTAGCGGGACCCCCTACGAGCAGTACTTC.

CDR3 sequence (DNA): TGTGCCAGCAGCCAAGACAGGGGGCTCCCCGAGCAGTACTTC. Encoded protein: CASSQDRGLPEQYF. The chain recombines TRBV4-2 with TRBJ2-7; 8 nucleotides line up with TRBD1. The CDR3 consists of 14 residues. The V gene end was trimmed by 0 bases and the J gene end by 6 bases; junction bases not matched to a gene: 4. In germline, CDR1 is LGHNA, CDR2 YNFKEQ.

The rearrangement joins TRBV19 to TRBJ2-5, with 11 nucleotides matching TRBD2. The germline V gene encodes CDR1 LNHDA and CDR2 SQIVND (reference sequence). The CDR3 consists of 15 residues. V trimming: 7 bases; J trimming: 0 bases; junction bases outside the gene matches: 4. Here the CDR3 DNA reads TGTGCCAGTAAGGGGACTAGCGGAGACCAAGAGACCCAGTACTTC. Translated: CASKGTSGDQETQYF.

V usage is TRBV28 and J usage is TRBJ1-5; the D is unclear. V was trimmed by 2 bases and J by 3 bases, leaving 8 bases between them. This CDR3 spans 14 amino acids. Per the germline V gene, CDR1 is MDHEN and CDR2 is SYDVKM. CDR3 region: CASSLPGVNQPQHF. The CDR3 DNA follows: TGTGCCAGCAGTTTACCGGGAGTCAATCAGCCCCAGCATTTT.

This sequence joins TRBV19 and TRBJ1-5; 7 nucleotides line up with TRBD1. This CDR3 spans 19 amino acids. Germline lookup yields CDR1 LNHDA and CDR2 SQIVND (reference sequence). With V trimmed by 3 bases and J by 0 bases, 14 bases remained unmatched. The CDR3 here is CASSIRGQLGKYSNQPQHF. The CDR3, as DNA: TGTGCCAGTAGTATCCGGGGACAGCTGGGGAAATATAGCAATCAGCCCCAGCATTTT.

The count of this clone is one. CDR3 sequence (DNA): TGTGCCAGCAGTTTACCGGACAGTGGGGAGACCCAGTACTTC. This gives the protein CASSLPDSGETQYF. This rearrangement joins TRBV28 to TRBJ2-5, with a possible D match to TRBD1 (6 bases). V lost 2 bases and J 5 bases, leaving 12 bases between the germline ends. The length of the CDR3 is 14 residues. Germline V gene lookup returns CDR1 MDHEN and CDR2 SYDVKM.

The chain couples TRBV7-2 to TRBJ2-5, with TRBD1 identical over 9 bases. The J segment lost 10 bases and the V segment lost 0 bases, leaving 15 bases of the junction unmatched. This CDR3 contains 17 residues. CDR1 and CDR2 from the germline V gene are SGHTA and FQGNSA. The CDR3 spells CASSLASQQGATSGQYF. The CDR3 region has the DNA TGTGCCAGCAGCTTAGCGTCCCAACAGGGGGCGACCAGTGGCCAGTACTTC.

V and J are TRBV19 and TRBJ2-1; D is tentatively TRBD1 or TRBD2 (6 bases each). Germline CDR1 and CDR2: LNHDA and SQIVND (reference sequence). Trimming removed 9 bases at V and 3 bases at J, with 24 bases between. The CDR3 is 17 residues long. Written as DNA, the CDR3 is TGTGCCAGCACGGTCGCCATGAGGGAGGACAGCTACAATGAGCAGTTCTTC. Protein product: CASTVAMREDSYNEQFF.

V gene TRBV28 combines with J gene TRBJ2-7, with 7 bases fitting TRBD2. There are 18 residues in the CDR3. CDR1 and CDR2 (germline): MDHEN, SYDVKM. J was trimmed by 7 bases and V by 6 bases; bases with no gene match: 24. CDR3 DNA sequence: TGTGCCAGCAGCCCCAGTCTAGCGGCGATGGCCCTCTTGCTTGAGCAGTACTTC. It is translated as CASSPSLAAMALLLEQYF.

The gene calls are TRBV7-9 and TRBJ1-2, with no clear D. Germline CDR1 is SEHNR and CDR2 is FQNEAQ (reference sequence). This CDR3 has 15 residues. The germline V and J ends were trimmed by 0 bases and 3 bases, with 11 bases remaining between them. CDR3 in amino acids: CASSLADGEDYGYTF. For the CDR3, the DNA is TGTGCCAGCAGCTTAGCTGATGGAGAAGACTATGGCTACACCTTC. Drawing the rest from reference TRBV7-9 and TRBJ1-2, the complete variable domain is DTGVSQNPRHKITKRGQNVTFRCDPISEHNRLYWYRQTLGQGPEFLTYFQNEAQLEKSRLLSDRFSAERPKGSFSTLEIQRTEQGDSAMYLCASSLADGEDYGYTFGSGTRLTVV.

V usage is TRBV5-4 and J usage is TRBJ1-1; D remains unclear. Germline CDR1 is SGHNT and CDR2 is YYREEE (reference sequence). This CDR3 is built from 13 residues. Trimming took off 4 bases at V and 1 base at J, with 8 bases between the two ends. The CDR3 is CASSLHWNTEAFF. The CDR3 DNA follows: TGTGCCAGCAGCCTACATTGGAACACTGAAGCTTTCTTT.

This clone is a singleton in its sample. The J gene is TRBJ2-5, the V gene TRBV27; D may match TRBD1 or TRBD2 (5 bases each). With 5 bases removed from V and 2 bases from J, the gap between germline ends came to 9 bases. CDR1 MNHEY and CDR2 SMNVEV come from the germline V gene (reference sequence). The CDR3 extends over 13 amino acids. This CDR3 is CASSPWGQETQYF. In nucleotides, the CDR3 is TGTGCCAGCAGTCCGTGGGGGCAAGAGACCCAGTACTTC.

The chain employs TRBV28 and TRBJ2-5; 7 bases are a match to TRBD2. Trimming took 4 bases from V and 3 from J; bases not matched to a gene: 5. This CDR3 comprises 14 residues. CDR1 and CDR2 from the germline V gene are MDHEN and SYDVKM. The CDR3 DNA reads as TGTGCCAGCAGTTGGGTGGGAGGGAAAGAGACCCAGTACTTC. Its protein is CASSWVGGKETQYF.

This chain's CDR3 is CASSTGTGIAGELFF. For the CDR3, the DNA is TGCGCCAGCAGCACCGGGACAGGGATTGCCGGGGAGCTGTTTTTT. The gene calls are TRBV5-1 and TRBJ2-2; 9 bases map to TRBD1. The J segment lost 6 bases and the V segment lost 4 bases, leaving 7 bases of the junction unmatched. The V gene's germline CDR1 is SGHRS and CDR2 YFSETQ. The CDR3 is 15 residues long.

CDR3 loop: CASSYPYYEQYF. DNA of the CDR3: TGTGCCAGCAGTTACCCCTACTACGAGCAGTACTTC. The chain couples TRBV6-2 or TRBV6-3 to TRBJ2-7; D is ambiguous. Deletions cut 2 bases from V and 3 bases from J, with 5 bases between. The CDR3 is 12 amino acids. Germline loops: CDR1 MNHEY, CDR2 SVGEGT.

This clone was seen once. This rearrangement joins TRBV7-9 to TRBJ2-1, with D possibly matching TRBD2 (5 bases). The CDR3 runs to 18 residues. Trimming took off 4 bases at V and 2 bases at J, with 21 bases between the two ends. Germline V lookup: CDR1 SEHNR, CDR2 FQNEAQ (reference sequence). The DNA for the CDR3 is TGTGCCAGCAGCTCCGTCCGCCAGCCCCGGGGTGCCTACAATGAGCAGTTCTTC. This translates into CASSSVRQPRGAYNEQFF. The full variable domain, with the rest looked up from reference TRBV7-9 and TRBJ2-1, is DTGVSQNPRHKITKRGQNVTFRCDPISEHNRLYWYRQTLGQGPEFLTYFQNEAQLEKSRLLSDRFSAERPKGSFSTLEIQRTEQGDSAMYLCASSSVRQPRGAYNEQFFGPGTRLTVL.

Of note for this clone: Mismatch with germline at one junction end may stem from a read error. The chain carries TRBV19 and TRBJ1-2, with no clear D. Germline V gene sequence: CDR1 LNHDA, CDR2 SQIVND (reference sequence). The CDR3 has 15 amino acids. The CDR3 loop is CASSVDGPANYGYTF. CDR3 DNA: TGTGCCAGTAGTGTAGACGGACCTGCTAACTATGGCTACACCTTC.